The sequence of this T cell receptor (beta chain) was determined in a study of graft-versus-host responses after intestinal transplantation. Looking at the study overall: The transplants performed in recipients were multivisceral, liver-intestinal, or isolated intestinal.

Assay: immunoSEQ multiplex PCR; the TCRdb copy retains only in-frame clones and omits some. The sample records some 45,000 clones, over 75% being singletons. Study conclusions and caveats: Clonal ratios of graft-versus-host to host-versus-graft in allografts were high for patients exhibiting graft-donor T cell macrochimerism.

Regarding this clone: The antigen is unknown.

V lost 6 bases to trimming and J lost 6 bases; unmatched junction nucleotides: 5. This CDR3 comprises 13 residues. The germline V gene encodes CDR1 MDHEN and CDR2 SYDVKM. This TCR came from a human patient who received an intestinal transplant, so some T cells may come from the graft donor. Specimen: PBMCs, collected 524 days after transplant. This chain connects TRBV28 to TRBJ1-2; 9 bases fit TRBD1. CDR3 nucleotide sequence: TGTGCCAGCAGGTCCGGGACAGGGAATGGCTACACCTTC. Its translation: CASRSGTGNGYTF.